The sample holds many counts of the clone carrying this T cell receptor beta chain. The target antigen is unknown. TCRdb called the reads again in MiXCR, with one record for every CDR3 protein. This sample has some 200,000 distinct CDR3 sequences, with nearly 9.5% found just once. The data originate from a study of T cell repertoires in cytomegalovirus infection. Study as a whole: Shared public TCR beta signatures pointed to both CMV infection and a matching HLA type.

Germline V gene sequence: CDR1 DFQATT, CDR2 SNEGSKA (reference sequence). Trimming removed 5 bases from V and 5 bases from J; junction bases left unmatched: 9. The CDR3 contains 16 residues. Overall study findings and caveats: The response measured ex vivo was dominated by TCR beta clonotypes (HLA-C-restricted and CMV-specific). CMV carriers having the relevant HLA were flagged by cumulative public TCR beta family frequency.

The TCR was taken from a human donor in good health (CMV status not recorded). Some clones in this sample may be carry-over from other donors' samples. The material sequenced was PBMCs. The chain combines TRBV20-1 with TRBJ2-3, with 14 bases fitting TRBD2. The CDR3 loop is CSAATSGRARVDTQYF. Here the CDR3 DNA reads TGCAGTGCTGCGACTAGCGGGAGGGCCAGGGTAGATACGCAGTATTTT.